The clone carrying this T cell receptor (beta chain) was seen a single time. Its matching antigen is unknown. The sample belongs to a study of cytomegalovirus exposure and HLA in healthy donors. Broader study findings: More than 150 TCR beta chains were listed as cytomegalovirus-associated. A further, later analysis showed that HLA-associated TCR beta chains (compared with equally common others) were more clonally expanded.

The CDR3 has 14 amino acids. Trimming removed 3 bases at V and 1 base at J, with 9 bases between. Germline V gene data show CDR1 as KGHSH and CDR2 as LQKENI. The donors were healthy bone marrow donors. Vbeta (60) and Jbeta (13) primers were used in the PCR. TCRdb's table, derived via immunoSEQ multiplex PCR, lists solely in-frame clones and lacks some. The data show about 45,000 clones, around 90% seen once. What was sequenced was PBMCs. V is TRBV18 and J is TRBJ1-1, with D tentatively TRBD1 (5 bases). The TCR sequence derives from a woman aged 40 to 55 in good health and CMV-seropositive. This CDR3 is CASSPQGENTEAFF. CDR3 sequence (DNA): TGTGCCAGCTCACCCCAAGGGGAGAACACTGAAGCTTTCTTT. Full variable domain (rest looked up from reference TRBV18 and TRBJ1-1): NAGVMQNPRHLVRRRGQEARLRCSPMKGHSHVYWYRQLPEEGLKFMVYLQKENIIDESGMPKERFSAEFPKEGPSILRIQQVVRGDSAAYFCASSPQGENTEAFFGQGTRLTVV.